The 27 T cell receptor beta chains listed next were all sequenced from one sample in a study of blood T cells in healthy people across ages. The use of a sample-barcoded 5' primer and a J-beta primer mix characterized a second PCR of about 6 to 11 cycles. TCRdb processed the 5' RACE reads anew with MiXCR; each CDR3 protein has one entry. The data contain hundreds of thousands of distinct CDR3 sequences, roughly 43% of them singletons. Sequenced input: blood. These receptors came from an elderly man in good health.

The chain combines TRBV4-2 with TRBJ2-3; D not certain. CDR3 length: 17 amino acids. Trimming shortened V by 4 bases and J by 2 bases, and 19 bases separated the two germline ends. Germline loops: CDR1 LGHNA, CDR2 YNFKEQ. The CDR3 region has the DNA TGTGCCAGCAGCCCCATGCAACAAACAAGAATCACAGATACGCAGTATTTT. Its protein is CASSPMQQTRITDTQYF.

The CDR3 here is CASSDAKGSYEQYF. The CDR3 nucleotides read TGTGCCAGCAGTGACGCGAAGGGGTCGTACGAGCAGTACTTC. The chain links TRBV6-2 or TRBV6-3 to TRBJ2-7; D is possibly TRBD1 (5 bases). The CDR3 is 14 residues long. The germline CDR1 and CDR2 sequences are MNHEY and SVGEGT. Trimming took 5 bases from V and 4 from J, leaving 15 bases between them.

V usage is TRBV6-1 and J usage is TRBJ1-4, with TRBD1 identical over 7 bases. Germline V gene sequence: CDR1 MNHNS, CDR2 SASEGT. Germline trimming cut 7 bases from V and 3 bases from J; bases unmatched to any gene: 11. The CDR3 contains 16 residues. Here the CDR3 DNA reads TGTGCCAGCACTAGCCAGGGGGGCGTAGCTAATGAAAAACTGTTTTTT. Its protein product is CASTSQGGVANEKLFF.

The sample holds a few counts of this clonotype. The V gene is TRBV7-2, the J gene TRBJ2-1; 8 nucleotides agree with TRBD1. V dropped 5 bases and J dropped 10; count of bases not matched to a gene: 7. The CDR3 runs to 13 residues. Germline V lookup: CDR1 SGHTA, CDR2 FQGNSA. The CDR3 spells CASSRTGSGEQFF. The CDR3 DNA follows: TGTGCCAGCAGCCGGACAGGGTCCGGGGAGCAGTTCTTC.

About this clonotype itself: A read error is possible here, since a much larger clone lies one base away. V gene TRBV10-3 combines with J gene TRBJ1-2, with TRBD1 as a possible D gene (5 bases). The CDR3 has 15 amino acids. Germline V lookup: CDR1 ENHRY, CDR2 SYGVKD. The V end lost 5 bases, the J end lost 4 bases, and 17 bases lay between the germline ends. In nucleotides, the CDR3 is TGTGCCATCAGTACCGGGACGGACGGGGCCTATGGCTACACCTTC. It yields the protein CAISTGTDGAYGYTF.

CDR3 loop: CSAWTSGSSTDTQYF. CDR3 bases: TGCAGTGCTTGGACTAGCGGGTCGAGCACAGATACGCAGTATTTT. The V gene is TRBV20-1, the J gene TRBJ2-3; 11 bases map to TRBD2. CDR3 length: 15 residues. CDR1 DFQATT and CDR2 SNEGSKA come from the germline V gene (reference sequence). The junction had 4 bases not matched to a gene; V was cut back by 5 bases and J by 0 bases.

The V gene is TRBV20-1, the J gene TRBJ2-1, with a weak D call TRBD1 (6 bases). This CDR3 has 13 residues. Germline loops: CDR1 DFQATT, CDR2 SNEGSKA (reference sequence). The ends were cut back, 5 bases at V and 9 bases at J, with 17 bases in the middle. The DNA for the CDR3 is TGCAGTGCTGAAGACAGCGGCAGGGGTGAGCAGTTCTTC. This sequence encodes CSAEDSGRGEQFF.

This clonotype occurred a few times. This chain uses TRBV7-6 with TRBJ2-7; D is ambiguous. The germline V gene encodes CDR1 SGHVS and CDR2 FNYEAQ. V was shortened by 3 bases and J by 3 bases, with 9 bases between the two germline ends. The CDR3 covers 13 residues. CDR3 in DNA: TGTGCCAGCAGCTTCGGGCTAAACTACGAGCAGTACTTC. Translating it yields CASSFGLNYEQYF.

This clonotype was seen only a few times. The chain employs TRBV14 and TRBJ2-5; D is uncertain. There are 15 residues in the CDR3. Germline CDR1 and CDR2: SGHDN and FVKESK. Trimming removed 0 bases at V and 11 bases at J, with 19 bases between. In DNA form, the CDR3 reads TGTGCCAGCAGCCAAGATCGAGGTCCGCTGGCGGAGCAGTACTTC. Residues: CASSQDRGPLAEQYF.

This clonotype showed up just a few times. The V gene is TRBV6-6, the J gene TRBJ2-7; TRBD2 agrees at 7 bases. The DNA matches TRBJ2-5 better at its end, which makes the J call doubtful. CDR1 MNHNY and CDR2 SVGAGI come from the germline V gene (reference sequence). The CDR3 is made up of 14 amino acids. Here the CDR3 DNA reads TGTGCTGTTCGGGGGGAGGGCCACAAGGAGACCCAGTACTTC. It is translated as CAVRGEGHKETQYF.

The chain combines TRBV7-2 with TRBJ2-6, with unresolved D. CDR1 and CDR2 (germline): SGHTA, FQGNSA. The CDR3 runs 16 residues. V lost 1 base and J 0 bases, leaving 7 bases between the germline ends. The CDR3 spells CASSLVPNSGANVLTF. The CDR3 DNA sequence: TGTGCCAGCAGCTTAGTACCCAACTCTGGGGCCAACGTCCTGACTTTC. The full variable domain, with the rest looked up from reference TRBV7-2 and TRBJ2-6, is GAGVSQSPSNKVTEKGKDVELRCDPISGHTALYWYRQSLGQGLEFLIYFQGNSAPDKSGLPSDRFSAERTGGSVSTLTIQRTQQEDSAVYLCASSLVPNSGANVLTFGAGSRLTVL.

The rearrangement joins TRBV4-2 to TRBJ1-2; D perhaps matches TRBD1 (6 bases). Per the germline V gene, CDR1 is LGHNA and CDR2 is YNFKEQ. The CDR3 length is 16 residues. Trimming took 4 bases from V and 4 from J, leaving 19 bases between them. The chain's CDR3 is CASSPTRREGVYGYTF. Written as DNA, the CDR3 is TGTGCCAGCAGCCCAACGAGGCGGGAGGGGGTCTATGGCTACACCTTC.

As concerns this clonotype: A much larger clone lies a single base off, so this may be a read error. The chain recombines TRBV5-1 with TRBJ1-2; 10 nucleotides align to TRBD1. The CDR3 runs 16 residues. CDR1 SGHRS and CDR2 YFSETQ come from the germline V gene. Written as DNA, the CDR3 is TGCGCCGGCAGCCTCGGGACAGGGGATGGCGTAGGTGGCTACACCTTC. Translating gives CAGSLGTGDGVGGYTF.

In its sample, this clonotype was seen a few times. In DNA form, the CDR3 reads TGTGCCACCAGTGCCAGCGGGACTCAGGGGGCCAATGAGCAGTTCTTC. As protein: CATSASGTQGANEQFF. J is TRBJ2-1 and V is TRBV24-1, with a weak D call TRBD1 (8 bases). V dropped 5 bases and J dropped 6 bases, with 19 bases sitting between them. Germline lookup yields CDR1 KGHDR and CDR2 SFDVKD. The CDR3 is made up of 16 amino acids.

The chain uses TRBV4-3 and TRBJ2-2; tentatively, D is TRBD2 (7 bases). The V end lost 5 bases, the J end lost 6 bases, and 19 bases lay between the germline ends. There are 16 residues in the CDR3. CDR1 and CDR2 (germline): LGHNA, YSLEER. The CDR3 spells CASSEPSGGGPGELFF. In DNA, the CDR3 is TGCGCCAGCAGCGAACCTAGCGGAGGGGGACCCGGGGAGCTGTTTTTT.

This clonotype was counted only a few times. The chain combines TRBV3-1 with TRBJ1-2; 7 bases match TRBD1. CDR1 is LGHDT, CDR2 YNNKEL, per germline (reference sequence). The CDR3 loop spans 13 amino acids. V was pared by 2 bases and J by 7 bases, with 4 bases of the junction left unmatched. The CDR3 DNA is TGTGCCAGCAGCCAACGACAGGGCCGTGGCTACACCTTC. This gives the protein CASSQRQGRGYTF. The entire variable domain, with the rest obtained from reference TRBV3-1 and TRBJ1-2, is as follows: DTAVSQTPKYLVTQMGNDKSIKCEQNLGHDTMYWYKQDSKKFLKIMFSYNNKELIINETVPNRFSPKSPDKAHLNLHINSLELGDSAVYFCASSQRQGRGYTFGSGTRLTVV.

The V gene is TRBV15, the J gene TRBJ2-7; D might be TRBD1 (5 bases). CDR1 is LNHNV, CDR2 YYDKDF, per germline (reference sequence). V was trimmed by 1 base and J by 7 bases, leaving 20 bases between them. CDR3 length equals 16 residues. CDR3 sequence reads: CATSRVKTVDWEEQYF. In DNA form, the CDR3 reads TGTGCCACCAGCAGAGTCAAGACAGTGGATTGGGAAGAGCAGTACTTC.

J is TRBJ2-5 and V is TRBV29-1; 7 bases map to TRBD2. CDR1 and CDR2 (germline): SQVTM, ANQGSEA. The trim removed 4 bases at V and 2 bases at J, leaving 4 bases unmatched. The CDR3 totals 13 residues. In DNA form, the CDR3 reads TGCAGCGTTGCCAGCGGGGTACAAGAGACCCAGTACTTC. Translation gives CSVASGVQETQYF.

The chain carries TRBV6-1 and TRBJ2-6; TRBD2 agrees at 9 bases. CDR1 is MNHNS and CDR2 is SASEGT in the germline V gene. The CDR3 length is 19 residues. The V segment lost 2 bases and the J segment 0 bases; nucleotides outside the gene matches: 8. The CDR3 protein is CASSERVAGARSGANVLTF. As DNA, the CDR3 is TGTGCCAGCAGTGAACGGGTAGCGGGAGCGCGCTCTGGGGCCAACGTCCTGACTTTC.

Written as DNA, the CDR3 is TGTGCCAGCAGCAACCCCCGGGTCAGCACAGATACGCAGTATTTT. This encodes CASSNPRVSTDTQYF. The chain joins TRBV12-3 or TRBV12-4 to TRBJ2-3; D is unclear. The CDR3 extends over 15 amino acids. V lost 6 bases, J lost 0 bases, and 13 bases lay in between.

The DNA of the CDR3 is TGCTCCCCAGCGGAGGGGGTACTCGCTGAAGCTTTCTTT. This gives the protein CSPAEGVLAEAFF. The chain carries TRBV20-1 and TRBJ1-1, with D maybe TRBD1 (6 bases). Germline CDR1 is DFQATT and CDR2 is SNEGSKA (reference sequence). CDR3 size: 13 residues.

Turning to this clonotype: A much larger clone lies a single base off, so this may be a read error. As DNA, the CDR3 is TGCAGTGCTAGAGTCCCAGGGGGAGGCGACACCTTC. Encoded protein: CSARVPGGGDTF. The genes are TRBV20-1 and TRBJ1-2, with TRBD1 identical over 7 bases. Unmatched junction bases numbered 8, after V lost 1 base and J lost 12 bases. The CDR3 consists of 12 residues. Germline V gene data show CDR1 as DFQATT and CDR2 as SNEGSKA (reference sequence).

This rearrangement joins TRBV20-1 to TRBJ1-1; D possibly corresponds to TRBD1 (6 bases). This CDR3 region has 13 residues. Trimming shortened V by 1 base and J by 2 bases, and 8 bases separated the two germline ends. The germline V gene has CDR1 DFQATT and CDR2 SNEGSKA (reference sequence). The CDR3 spells CSARGRGNTEAFF. DNA of the CDR3: TGCAGTGCTAGAGGCAGGGGTAACACTGAAGCTTTCTTT.

The rearrangement uses TRBV3-1 and TRBJ1-6, with no clear D. Germline V gene sequence: CDR1 LGHDT, CDR2 YNNKEL (reference sequence). V was shortened by 2 bases and J by 7 bases, with 9 bases between the two germline ends. The CDR3 totals 14 residues. The CDR3 is CASSQRYGNSPLHF. CDR3 nucleotide sequence: TGTGCCAGCAGCCAACGCTACGGGAATTCACCCCTCCACTTT. The whole variable domain, filled in from reference TRBV3-1 and TRBJ1-6, reads DTAVSQTPKYLVTQMGNDKSIKCEQNLGHDTMYWYKQDSKKFLKIMFSYNNKELIINETVPNRFSPKSPDKAHLNLHINSLELGDSAVYFCASSQRYGNSPLHFGNGTRLTVT.

The V gene is TRBV3-1, the J gene TRBJ2-7, with D hard to call. The CDR3 totals 14 residues. V lost 3 bases to trimming and J lost 0 bases, with 9 bases between them. Germline V gene data show CDR1 as LGHDT and CDR2 as YNNKEL (reference sequence). The CDR3 DNA reads as TGTGCCAGCAGCCAGACAAAGAACTCCTACGAGCAGTACTTC. Protein sequence: CASSQTKNSYEQYF.

In its sample, this clonotype was seen a few times. This chain joins TRBV27 and TRBJ2-1; D not certain. The germline V gene encodes CDR1 MNHEY and CDR2 SMNVEV (reference sequence). V was trimmed by 5 bases and J by 2 bases, leaving 7 bases between them. The CDR3 contains 13 residues. CDR3 coding DNA: TGTGCCAGCAGTAGGCCGGCCTACAATGAGCAGTTCTTC. Translated: CASSRPAYNEQFF.

This clonotype was detected a few times. This sequence joins TRBV28 and TRBJ2-3; no clear D. Trimming stripped 4 bases from V and 4 bases from J, with 9 bases between. From germline, CDR1 is MDHEN and CDR2 SYDVKM. CDR3 length: 13 residues. The CDR3 nucleotides read TGTGCCAGCAGTTCTAGTCGGGCAGATACGCAGTATTTT. Its translation is CASSSSRADTQYF. Supplemented by reference TRBV28 and TRBJ2-3, the full variable domain reads DVKVTQSSRYLVKRTGEKVFLECVQDMDHENMFWYRQDPGLGLRLIYFSYDVKMKEKGDIPEGYSVSREKKERFSLILESASTNQTSMYLCASSSSRADTQYFGPGTRLTVL.